This passage covers 15 T cell receptor beta chains from one sample sequenced in a study of shared clonotypes between healthy human individuals. Assay: immunoSEQ multiplex PCR; the TCRdb copy retains only in-frame clones and omits some. The repertoire includes 190,000 or so clones, approximately 70% of them detected once, and about 9.4% sits in the top ten. Sequenced: memory CD4+ T cells sorted from blood. Subset defined: CD45RA-negative fraction. The receptors shown here come from a young man in good health.

V and J are TRBV7-8 and TRBJ2-3; 12 bases line up with TRBD2. CDR1 is SGHVS, CDR2 FQNEAQ, per germline. The CDR3 loop spans 17 amino acids. After removal of 5 bases from V and 3 bases from J, the junction contained 9 bases not matched to a gene. CDR3 region: CASSARLAGVPTDTQYF. CDR3 sequence (DNA): TGTGCCAGCAGCGCCCGACTAGCGGGAGTCCCTACAGATACGCAGTATTTT. Looking up the rest from reference TRBV7-8 and TRBJ2-3 gives the full variable domain: GAGVSQSPRYKVAKRGQDVALRCDPISGHVSLFWYQQALGQGPEFLTYFQNEAQLDKSGLPSDRFFAERPEGSVSTLKIQRTQQEDSAVYLCASSARLAGVPTDTQYFGPGTRLTVL.

The chain recombines TRBV7-2 with TRBJ2-6, with a tentative D call TRBD1 (5 bases). CDR3 length: 18 amino acids. With 3 bases removed from V and 4 bases from J, the gap between germline ends came to 19 bases. CDR1 is SGHTA, CDR2 FQGNSA, per germline. CDR3 sequence reads: CASSLKTGYLLGANVLTF. CDR3 sequence (DNA): TGTGCCAGCAGCTTGAAAACAGGTTATCTACTCGGGGCCAACGTCCTGACTTTC.

This clone was observed a single time. The V and J genes are TRBV5-4 and TRBJ2-7; 7 nucleotides agree with TRBD1. Germline-derived CDR1 and CDR2 are SGHNT and YYREEE (reference sequence). The V segment lost 4 bases and the J segment 2 bases; nucleotides outside the gene matches: 9. The CDR3 loop spans 15 amino acids. CDR3 amino acids: CASSKNRGGTYEQYF. The CDR3 DNA sequence: TGTGCCAGCAGCAAGAACAGGGGTGGTACCTACGAGCAGTACTTC.

Points on this clone: Other DNA variants within this sample encode the same CDR3. The chain is built from TRBV5-1 and TRBJ1-4; tentatively, D is TRBD1 (5 bases). There are 14 residues in the CDR3. The germline CDR1 and CDR2 sequences are SGHRS and YFSETQ. Trimming cost V 2 bases and J 3 bases, with 8 bases left between them. The CDR3 loop is CASSFGGSNEKLFF. Here the CDR3 DNA reads TGCGCCAGCAGCTTTGGGGGGTCTAATGAAAAACTGTTTTTT.

This clone showed up just a few times. This chain uses TRBV7-8 with TRBJ2-7, with D tentatively TRBD1 or TRBD2 (5 bases each). In germline, CDR1 is SGHVS, CDR2 FQNEAQ. Trimming removed 3 bases from V and 4 bases from J, with 25 bases in between. The CDR3 runs to 18 residues. The CDR3 is CASSFLGVGSAARYEQYF. CDR3 sequence (DNA): TGTGCCAGCAGCTTCCTGGGGGTTGGTAGCGCCGCACGGTACGAGCAGTACTTC.

The genes are TRBV27 and TRBJ2-7; no reliable D call. The CDR3 is 11 amino acids. The V end was cut by 4 bases, the J end by 2 bases, with 3 bases between. Per the germline V gene, CDR1 is MNHEY and CDR2 is SMNVEV (reference sequence). The CDR3 loop reads CASSSAYEQYF. The CDR3 DNA follows: TGTGCCAGCAGTTCGGCCTACGAGCAGTACTTC.

In this sample, this clone turned up a few times. This chain joins TRBV10-3 and TRBJ1-2; D remains ambiguous. Germline CDR1 is ENHRY and CDR2 is SYGVKD. V was trimmed by 5 bases and J by 3 bases, leaving 10 bases between them. The CDR3 spans 13 residues. For the CDR3, the DNA is TGTGCCATCAGTCCAGACGGTGACTATGGCTACACCTTC. Protein sequence: CAISPDGDYGYTF.

The chain carries TRBV25-1 and TRBJ1-4; D unclear. CDR3 length: 15 amino acids. Germline-derived CDR1 and CDR2 are MGHDK and SYGVNS. The germline V and J ends were trimmed by 5 bases and 8 bases, with 18 bases remaining between them. The CDR3 bases are TGTGCCAGCAGTTCGGACCTTGTATACAGCGAAAAACTGTTTTTT. Protein sequence: CASSSDLVYSEKLFF.

V usage is TRBV9 and J usage is TRBJ2-7; TRBD2 is a possible D gene (6 bases). There are 14 residues in the CDR3. Germline CDR1 and CDR2: SGDLS and YYNGEE. V shed 0 bases and J shed 4 bases, with 11 bases lying between them. The CDR3: CASSVDSGAYEQYF. The CDR3 DNA reads TGTGCCAGCAGCGTAGATTCGGGAGCTTACGAGCAGTACTTC.

This sequence joins TRBV5-1 and TRBJ2-3; TRBD2 matches 7 bases. The CDR3 is made up of 15 amino acids. V lost 3 bases and J lost 0; bases outside the gene matches: 4. CDR1 is SGHRS, CDR2 YFSETQ, per germline. The CDR3 nucleotides are TGCGCCAGCAGCTATAGCGGGTCTAGCACAGATACGCAGTATTTT. Its protein product is CASSYSGSSTDTQYF.

This clone occurred once. The rearrangement uses TRBV18 and TRBJ1-1; D is unclear. The length of the CDR3 is 13 residues. CDR1 and CDR2 (germline): KGHSH, LQKENI. The V end was cut by 2 bases, the J end by 7 bases, with 11 bases between. The CDR3 region is CASSPDRVHEAFF. CDR3 DNA sequence: TGTGCCAGCTCACCAGACCGCGTCCATGAAGCTTTCTTT.

There are a few counts of this clone. This rearrangement joins TRBV25-1 to TRBJ2-1; 8 nucleotides line up with TRBD1. J was trimmed by 0 bases and V by 3 bases; bases with no gene match: 10. The CDR3 covers 18 residues. CDR1 and CDR2 (germline): MGHDK, SYGVNS. Here the CDR3 DNA reads TGTGCCAGCAGTGACAACCGGGACAGGTTCGGCTCCTACAATGAGCAGTTCTTC. Its translation: CASSDNRDRFGSYNEQFF.

This clone turned up a few times. The rearrangement uses TRBV19 and TRBJ2-5; tentative D call: TRBD2 (7 bases). Per the germline V gene, CDR1 is LNHDA and CDR2 is SQIVND (reference sequence). CDR3 length: 15 residues. V gave up 4 bases and J gave up 5 bases, with 17 bases separating them. CDR3 bases: TGTGCCAGTAGTACTCGGGCAGGGGAGGGGGAGACCCAGTACTTC. Translating it yields CASSTRAGEGETQYF. Combining the CDR3 with reference TRBV19 and TRBJ2-5 gives the whole variable domain DGGITQSPKYLFRKEGQNVTLSCEQNLNHDAMYWYRQDPGQGLRLIYYSQIVNDFQKGDIAEGYSVSREKKESFPLTVTSAQKNPTAFYLCASSTRAGEGETQYFGPGTRLLVL.

This chain links TRBV28 with TRBJ2-3; tentatively, D is TRBD2 (6 bases). The V gene lost 4 bases and the J gene lost 3 bases, with 11 bases spanning the gap. Germline CDR1 is MDHEN and CDR2 is SYDVKM. CDR3 size: 14 residues. CDR3 bases: TGTGCCAGCAGTTCCTGGGGGGAGACAGATACGCAGTATTTT. Its translation is CASSSWGETDTQYF. The variable domain in full, completed from reference TRBV28 and TRBJ2-3, reads DVKVTQSSRYLVKRTGEKVFLECVQDMDHENMFWYRQDPGLGLRLIYFSYDVKMKEKGDIPEGYSVSREKKERFSLILESASTNQTSMYLCASSSWGETDTQYFGPGTRLTVL.

The chain recombines TRBV5-1 with TRBJ1-4, with a possible D match to TRBD1 (5 bases). CDR1 and CDR2 from the germline V gene are SGHRS and YFSETQ. This CDR3 region has 16 residues. Between the trimmed V and J ends, which lost 7 bases and 2 bases, there was a span of 18 bases. CDR3 nucleotide sequence: TGCGCCAGCGCGCAACCCCGGGGGACTACTAATGAAAAACTGTTTTTT. It specifies CASAQPRGTTNEKLFF.